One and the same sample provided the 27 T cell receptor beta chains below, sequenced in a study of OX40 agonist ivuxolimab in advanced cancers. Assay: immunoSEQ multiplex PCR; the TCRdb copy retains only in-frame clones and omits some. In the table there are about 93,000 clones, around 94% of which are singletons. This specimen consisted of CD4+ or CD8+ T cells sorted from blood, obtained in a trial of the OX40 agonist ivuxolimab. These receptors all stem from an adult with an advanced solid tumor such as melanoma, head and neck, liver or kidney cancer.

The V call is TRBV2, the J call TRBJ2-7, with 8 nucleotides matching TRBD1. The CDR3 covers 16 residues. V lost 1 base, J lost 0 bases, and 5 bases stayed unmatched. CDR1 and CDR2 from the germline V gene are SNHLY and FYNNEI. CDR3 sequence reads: CASSEGMGQASYEQYF. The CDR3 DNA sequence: TGTGCCAGCAGTGAAGGCATGGGACAGGCCTCCTACGAGCAGTACTTC.

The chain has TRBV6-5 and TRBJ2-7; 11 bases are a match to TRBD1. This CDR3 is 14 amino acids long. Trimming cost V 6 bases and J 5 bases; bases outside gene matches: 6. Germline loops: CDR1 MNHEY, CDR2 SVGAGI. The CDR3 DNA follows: TGTGCCAGCAGCCCGGGACAGGGGGTTGACGAGCAGTACTTC. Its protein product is CASSPGQGVDEQYF.

CDR3 residues: CASSLATGRYEQYF. The CDR3 bases are TGTGCCAGCAGTTTAGCTACCGGGAGATACGAGCAGTACTTC. The rearrangement uses TRBV27 and TRBJ2-7; tentatively, D is TRBD2 (6 bases). Germline values: CDR1 MNHEY, CDR2 SMNVEV (reference sequence). This CDR3 region has 14 residues. V gave up 2 bases and J gave up 4 bases, with 12 bases separating them.

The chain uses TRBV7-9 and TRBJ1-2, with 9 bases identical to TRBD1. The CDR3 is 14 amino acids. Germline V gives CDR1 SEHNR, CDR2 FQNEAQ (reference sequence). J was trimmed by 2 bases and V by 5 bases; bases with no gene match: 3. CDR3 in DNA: TGTGCCAGCAGCCGGGACAGGGACAACTATGGCTACACCTTC. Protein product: CASSRDRDNYGYTF.

CDR3 loop: CASSHTGVFGDTDTQYF. The CDR3 DNA reads TGTGCCAGCAGCCATACAGGGGTATTTGGGGACACAGATACGCAGTATTTT. The V and J genes are TRBV21-1 and TRBJ2-3; the D segment call TRBD1 is taken from the table without a DNA check. TRBV21-1 is an annotated pseudogene. CDR3 size: 17 residues.

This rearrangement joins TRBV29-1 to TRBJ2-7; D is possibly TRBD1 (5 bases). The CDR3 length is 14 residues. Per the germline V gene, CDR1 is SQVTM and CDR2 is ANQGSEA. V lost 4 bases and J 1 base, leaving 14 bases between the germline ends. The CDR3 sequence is CSVARAGRSYEQYF. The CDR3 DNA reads TGCAGCGTTGCTAGGGCAGGGCGTTCCTACGAGCAGTACTTC.

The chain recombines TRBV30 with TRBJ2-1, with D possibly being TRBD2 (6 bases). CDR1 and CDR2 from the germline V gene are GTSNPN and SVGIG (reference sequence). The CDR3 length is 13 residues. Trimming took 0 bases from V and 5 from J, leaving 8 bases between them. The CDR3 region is CAWSVGGNNEQFF. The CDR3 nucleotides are TGTGCCTGGAGTGTGGGCGGGAACAATGAGCAGTTCTTC.

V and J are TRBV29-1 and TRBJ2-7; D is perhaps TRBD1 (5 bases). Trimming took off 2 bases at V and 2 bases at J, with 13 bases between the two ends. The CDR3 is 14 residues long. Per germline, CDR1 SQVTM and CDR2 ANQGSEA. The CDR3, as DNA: TGCAGCGTTGAATCCTTGACAGACCCCTACGAGCAGTACTTC. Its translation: CSVESLTDPYEQYF.

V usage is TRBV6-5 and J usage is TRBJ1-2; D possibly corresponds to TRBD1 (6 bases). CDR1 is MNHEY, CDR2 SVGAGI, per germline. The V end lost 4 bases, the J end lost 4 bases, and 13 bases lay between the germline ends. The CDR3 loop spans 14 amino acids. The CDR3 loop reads CASSFRQAGYGYTF. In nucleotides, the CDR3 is TGTGCCAGCAGTTTCCGACAGGCAGGCTATGGCTACACCTTC.

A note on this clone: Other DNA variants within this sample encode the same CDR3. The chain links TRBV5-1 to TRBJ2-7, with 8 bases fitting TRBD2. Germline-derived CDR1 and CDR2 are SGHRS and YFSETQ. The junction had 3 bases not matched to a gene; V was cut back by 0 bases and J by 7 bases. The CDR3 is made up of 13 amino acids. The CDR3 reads CASSLVRGGEQYF. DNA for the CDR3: TGCGCCAGCAGCTTGGTTCGGGGGGGGGAGCAGTACTTC. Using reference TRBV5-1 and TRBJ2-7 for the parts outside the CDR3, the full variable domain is KAGVTQTPRYLIKTRGQQVTLSCSPISGHRSVSWYQQTPGQGLQFLFEYFSETQRNKGNFPGRFSGRQFSNSRSEMNVSTLELGDSALYLCASSLVRGGEQYFGPGTRLTVT.

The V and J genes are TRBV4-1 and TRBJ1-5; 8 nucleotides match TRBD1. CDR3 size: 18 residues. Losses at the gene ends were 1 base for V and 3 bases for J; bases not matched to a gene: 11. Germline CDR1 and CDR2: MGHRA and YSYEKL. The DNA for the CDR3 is TGCGCCAGCAGCCAAGTTGACAGGGGAGTCGTTTACAATCAGCCCCAGCATTTT. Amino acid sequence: CASSQVDRGVVYNQPQHF.

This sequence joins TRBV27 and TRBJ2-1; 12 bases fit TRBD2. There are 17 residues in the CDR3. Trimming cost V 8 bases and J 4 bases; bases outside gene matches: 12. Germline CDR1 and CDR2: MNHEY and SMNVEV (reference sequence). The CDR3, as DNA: TGTGCCAGCGGCCAAATTCTAGCGGGAGGGCCTTACAATGAGCAGTTCTTC. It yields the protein CASGQILAGGPYNEQFF.

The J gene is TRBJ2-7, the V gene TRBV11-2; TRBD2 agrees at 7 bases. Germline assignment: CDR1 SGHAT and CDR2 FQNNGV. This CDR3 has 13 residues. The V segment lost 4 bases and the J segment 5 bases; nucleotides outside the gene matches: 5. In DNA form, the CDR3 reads TGTGCCAGCAGCTCCGGGACTACGAACGAGCAGTACTTC. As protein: CASSSGTTNEQYF.

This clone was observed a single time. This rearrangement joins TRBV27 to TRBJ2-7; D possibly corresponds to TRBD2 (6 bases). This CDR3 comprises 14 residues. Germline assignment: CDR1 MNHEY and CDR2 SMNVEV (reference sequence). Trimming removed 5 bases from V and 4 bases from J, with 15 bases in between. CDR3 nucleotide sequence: TGTGCCAGCAGTGCTCGGGACTGGCAGTACGAGCAGTACTTC. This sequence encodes CASSARDWQYEQYF.

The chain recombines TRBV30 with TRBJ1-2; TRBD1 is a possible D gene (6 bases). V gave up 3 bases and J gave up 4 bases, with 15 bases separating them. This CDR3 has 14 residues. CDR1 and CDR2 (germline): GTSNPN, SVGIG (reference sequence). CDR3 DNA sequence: TGTGCCTGGAGGGGGGCCAGGATGATCTATGGCTACACCTTC. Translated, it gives CAWRGARMIYGYTF.

CDR3 amino acids: CATSRDEGIYGYTF. The CDR3, as DNA: TGTGCCACCAGCAGAGATGAGGGGATCTATGGCTACACCTTC. The chain employs TRBV15 and TRBJ1-2; TRBD1 is a possible D gene (5 bases). CDR3 size: 14 residues. The germline V and J ends were trimmed by 0 bases and 4 bases, with 9 bases remaining between them. CDR1 LNHNV and CDR2 YYDKDF come from the germline V gene (reference sequence).

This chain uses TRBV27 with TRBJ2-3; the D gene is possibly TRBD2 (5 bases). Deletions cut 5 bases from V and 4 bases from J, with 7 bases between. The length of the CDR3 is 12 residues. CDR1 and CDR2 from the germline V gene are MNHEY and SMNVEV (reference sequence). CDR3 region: CASSEGSDTQYF. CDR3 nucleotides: TGTGCCAGCAGTGAGGGTTCAGATACGCAGTATTTT.

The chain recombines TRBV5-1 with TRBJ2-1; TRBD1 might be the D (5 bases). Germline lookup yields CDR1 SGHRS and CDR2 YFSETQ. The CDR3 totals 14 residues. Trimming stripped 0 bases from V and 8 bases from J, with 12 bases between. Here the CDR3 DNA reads TGCGCCAGCAGCTTGGAAAGGGGTTATTATGAGCAGTTCTTC. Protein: CASSLERGYYEQFF.

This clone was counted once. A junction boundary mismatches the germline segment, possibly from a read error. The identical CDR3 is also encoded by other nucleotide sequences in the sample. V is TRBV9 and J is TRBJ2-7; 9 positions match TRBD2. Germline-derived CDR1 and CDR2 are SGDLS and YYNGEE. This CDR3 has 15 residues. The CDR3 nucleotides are TGTGCCAGCAGCGCCGTAGCGGGGGTGAATAACGAACAGTACTTC. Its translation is CASSAVAGVNNEQYF.

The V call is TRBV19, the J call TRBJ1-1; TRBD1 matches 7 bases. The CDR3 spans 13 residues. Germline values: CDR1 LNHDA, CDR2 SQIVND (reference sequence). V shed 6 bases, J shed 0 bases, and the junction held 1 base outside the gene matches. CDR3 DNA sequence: TGTGCCAGTAGGGGGACAGTGAACACTGAAGCTTTCTTT. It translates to CASRGTVNTEAFF.

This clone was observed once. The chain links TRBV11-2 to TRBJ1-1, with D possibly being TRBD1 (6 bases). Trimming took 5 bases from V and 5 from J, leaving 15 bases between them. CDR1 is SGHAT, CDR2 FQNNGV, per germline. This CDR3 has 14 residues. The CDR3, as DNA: TGTGCCAGCAGCAAAGGGCAGGGGCGAACTGAAGCTTTCTTT. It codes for CASSKGQGRTEAFF.

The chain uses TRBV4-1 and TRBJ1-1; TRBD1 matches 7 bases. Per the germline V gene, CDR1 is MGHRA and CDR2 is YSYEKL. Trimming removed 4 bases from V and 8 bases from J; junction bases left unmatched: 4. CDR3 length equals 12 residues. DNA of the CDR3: TGCGCCAGCAGCCGACAGGGTTCCGAAGCTTTCTTT. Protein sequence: CASSRQGSEAFF.

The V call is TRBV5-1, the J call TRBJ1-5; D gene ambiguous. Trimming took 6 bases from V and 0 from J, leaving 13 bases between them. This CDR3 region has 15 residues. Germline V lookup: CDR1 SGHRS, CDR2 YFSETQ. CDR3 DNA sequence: TGCGCCAGCATCCCCATGCATGATAGCAATCAGCCCCAGCATTTT. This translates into CASIPMHDSNQPQHF.

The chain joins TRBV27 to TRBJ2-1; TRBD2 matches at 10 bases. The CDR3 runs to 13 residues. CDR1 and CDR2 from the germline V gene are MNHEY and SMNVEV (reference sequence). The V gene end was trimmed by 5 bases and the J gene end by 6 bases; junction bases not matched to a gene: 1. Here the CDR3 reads CASSTSGVNEQFF. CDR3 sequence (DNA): TGTGCCAGCAGTACTAGCGGGGTCAATGAGCAGTTCTTC.

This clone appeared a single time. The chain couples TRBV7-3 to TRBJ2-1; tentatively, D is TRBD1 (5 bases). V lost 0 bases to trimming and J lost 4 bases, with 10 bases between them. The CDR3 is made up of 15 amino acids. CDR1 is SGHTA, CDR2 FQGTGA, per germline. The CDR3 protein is CASSLTLGPYNEQFF. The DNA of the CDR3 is TGTGCCAGCAGCTTAACCCTGGGGCCTTACAATGAGCAGTTCTTC.

CDR3: CASSYQDRGPYEQYF. The CDR3 DNA sequence: TGTGCCAGCAGTTACCAGGACAGGGGGCCCTACGAGCAGTACTTC. The V and J genes are TRBV6-5 and TRBJ2-7; the match to TRBD1 covers 11 bases. The V gene end was trimmed by 2 bases and the J gene end by 2 bases; junction bases not matched to a gene: 2. The germline gives CDR1 MNHEY, CDR2 SVGAGI. The CDR3 is 15 amino acids.

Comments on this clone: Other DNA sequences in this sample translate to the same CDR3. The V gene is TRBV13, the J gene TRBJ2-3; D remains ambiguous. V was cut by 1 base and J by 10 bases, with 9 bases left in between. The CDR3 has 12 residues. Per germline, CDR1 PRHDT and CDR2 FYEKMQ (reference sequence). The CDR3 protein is CASSLESNAQYF. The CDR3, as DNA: TGTGCCAGCAGCTTAGAATCTAACGCGCAGTATTTT.